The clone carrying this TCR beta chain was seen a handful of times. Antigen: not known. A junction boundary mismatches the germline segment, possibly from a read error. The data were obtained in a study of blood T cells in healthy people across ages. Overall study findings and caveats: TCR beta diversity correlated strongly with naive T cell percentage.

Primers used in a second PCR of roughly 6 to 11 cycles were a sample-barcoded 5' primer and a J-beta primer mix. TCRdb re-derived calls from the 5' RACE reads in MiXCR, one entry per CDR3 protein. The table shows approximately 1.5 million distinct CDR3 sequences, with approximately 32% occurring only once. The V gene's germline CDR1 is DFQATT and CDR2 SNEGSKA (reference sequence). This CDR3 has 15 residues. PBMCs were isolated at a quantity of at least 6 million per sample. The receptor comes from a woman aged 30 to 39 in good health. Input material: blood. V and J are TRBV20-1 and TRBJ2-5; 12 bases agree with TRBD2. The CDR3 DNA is TGCAGTGCTCACGCCGGACTAGCGGGGAAGGAGACCCAGCACTTC. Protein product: CSAHAGLAGKETQHF.